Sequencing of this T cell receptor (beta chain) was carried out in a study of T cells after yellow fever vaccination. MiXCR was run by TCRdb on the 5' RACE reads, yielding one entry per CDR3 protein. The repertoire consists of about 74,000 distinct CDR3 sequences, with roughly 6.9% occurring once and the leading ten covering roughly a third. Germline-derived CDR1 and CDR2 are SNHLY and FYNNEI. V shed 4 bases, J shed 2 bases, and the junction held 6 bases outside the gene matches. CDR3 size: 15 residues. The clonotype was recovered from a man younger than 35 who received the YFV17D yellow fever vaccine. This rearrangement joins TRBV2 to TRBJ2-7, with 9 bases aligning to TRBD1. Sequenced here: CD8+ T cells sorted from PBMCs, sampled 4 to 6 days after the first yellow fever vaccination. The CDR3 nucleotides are TGTGCCAGCAGTGGAAGGGACAGGGTGGCCTACGAGCAGTACTTC. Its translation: CASSGRDRVAYEQYF.